Many counts were recorded for the clone carrying this T cell receptor beta chain. The antigen is unknown. This specimen comes from a study of T cells in Graves' hyperthyroidism and ophthalmopathy. At the level of the study: Peripheral blood was collected at initial diagnosis, before any treatment.

Study findings and constraints: A model built on 13 V-J features separated ophthalmopathy from stable hyperthyroidism.

RNA transcripts served as the template for amplifying TCR beta CDR3 regions. A set of HTBI primers served as the primers for a first-round RT-PCR of the TCR CDR3. TCRdb ran MiXCR on the multiplex PCR reads and lists one entry per CDR3 protein. The sample contains a few hundred thousand distinct CDR3 sequences, 15% of which appear only once. The hyperthyroidism patients had all been newly diagnosed, and their disease duration was under 2 months. Their ages ranged from 18 to 65 years. Fresh peripheral blood, more than 9 ml, yielded the PBMCs. Unmatched junction bases numbered 3, after V lost 2 bases and J lost 6 bases. Looked up from germline, CDR1 is DFQATT and CDR2 is SNEGSKA (reference sequence). The length of the CDR3 is 12 residues.

The chain has TRBV20-1 and TRBJ2-7; 8 bases line up with TRBD1. Sequencing was performed on blood. The receptor was derived from a woman aged 25 to 45 with Graves' hyperthyroidism. In nucleotides, the CDR3 is TGCAGTGCTAGACTACAGGGGGGCGAGCAGTACTTC. Amino acid sequence: CSARLQGGEQYF.